This T cell receptor (beta chain) was captured in a study of blood T cell repertoires in COVID-19. Whole-study context: COVID-19 samples, acute and convalescent, were from the United States, Italy and Spain.

Original processing methods: Nucleated cell number was recorded as an estimate derived from reference gene primer amplification. Here immunoSEQ multiplex PCR was the method, and the copy in TCRdb shows in-frame clones only, minus some. V and J calls plus clone size are reproduced from that table; the DNA served to infer D and trimming. The sample lists about 65,000 clones; roughly 90% were seen once. There are 16 residues in the CDR3. CDR1 SGDLS and CDR2 YYNGEE come from the germline V gene. J gave up 4 bases and V 4 bases, and 13 bases lay outside the gene matches. The chain links TRBV9 to TRBJ1-2; 7 nucleotides agree with TRBD1. The TCR sequence derives from a man in his fifties or sixties with acute or convalescent COVID-19. The specimen was peripheral blood. This chain's CDR3 is CASSMSGTADIYGYTF. The CDR3 nucleotides are TGTGCCAGCAGCATGTCCGGGACAGCGGATATCTATGGCTACACCTTC.